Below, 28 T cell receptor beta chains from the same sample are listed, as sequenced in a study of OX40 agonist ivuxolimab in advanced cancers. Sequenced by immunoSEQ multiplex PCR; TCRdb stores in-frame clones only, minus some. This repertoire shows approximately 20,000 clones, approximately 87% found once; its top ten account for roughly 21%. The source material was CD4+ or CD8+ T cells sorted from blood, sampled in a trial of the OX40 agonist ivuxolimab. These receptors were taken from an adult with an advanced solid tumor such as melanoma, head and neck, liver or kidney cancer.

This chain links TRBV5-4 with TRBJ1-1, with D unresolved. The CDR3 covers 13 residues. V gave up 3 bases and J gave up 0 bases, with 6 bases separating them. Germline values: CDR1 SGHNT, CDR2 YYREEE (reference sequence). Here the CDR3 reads CASSSSLNTEAFF. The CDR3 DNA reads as TGTGCCAGCAGCTCATCGCTGAACACTGAAGCTTTCTTT.

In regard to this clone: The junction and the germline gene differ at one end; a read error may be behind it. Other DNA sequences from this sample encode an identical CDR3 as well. The CDR3 protein is CASIRGGDFDEQFF. DNA for the CDR3: TGCGCCAGCATTCGTGGGGGGGATTTCGATGAGCAGTTCTTC. The rearrangement uses TRBV27 and TRBJ2-1; 7 nucleotides match TRBD2. Germline CDR1 is MNHEY and CDR2 is SMNVEV (reference sequence). CDR3 length: 14 amino acids.

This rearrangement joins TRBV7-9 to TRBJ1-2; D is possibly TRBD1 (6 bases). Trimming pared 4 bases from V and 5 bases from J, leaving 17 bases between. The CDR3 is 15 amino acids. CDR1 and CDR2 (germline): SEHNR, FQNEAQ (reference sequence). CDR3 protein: CASSSPGHLSYGYTF. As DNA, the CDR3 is TGTGCCAGCAGCTCCCCGGGACATTTGAGTTATGGCTACACCTTC.

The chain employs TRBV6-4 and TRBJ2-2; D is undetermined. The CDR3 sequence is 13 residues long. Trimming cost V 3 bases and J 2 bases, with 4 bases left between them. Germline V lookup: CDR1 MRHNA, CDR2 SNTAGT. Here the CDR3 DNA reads TGTGCCAGCAGTGAGGGCAACACCGGGGAGCTGTTTTTT. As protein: CASSEGNTGELFF.

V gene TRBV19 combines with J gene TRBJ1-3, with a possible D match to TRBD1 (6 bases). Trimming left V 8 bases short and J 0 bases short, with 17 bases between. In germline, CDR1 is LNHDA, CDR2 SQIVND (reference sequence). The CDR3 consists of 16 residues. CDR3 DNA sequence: TGTGCCAGTTGGCCGAAAAAACAGGGCTCTGGAAACACCATATATTTT. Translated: CASWPKKQGSGNTIYF. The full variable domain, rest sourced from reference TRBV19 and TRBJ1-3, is DGGITQSPKYLFRKEGQNVTLSCEQNLNHDAMYWYRQDPGQGLRLIYYSQIVNDFQKGDIAEGYSVSREKKESFPLTVTSAQKNPTAFYLCASWPKKQGSGNTIYFGEGSWLTVV.

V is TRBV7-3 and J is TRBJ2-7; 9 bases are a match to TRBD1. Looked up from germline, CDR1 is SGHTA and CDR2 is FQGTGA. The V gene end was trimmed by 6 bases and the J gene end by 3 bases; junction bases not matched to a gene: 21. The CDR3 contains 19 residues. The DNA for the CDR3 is TGTGCCAGCAGGTCAAATGGTCCCTCGGGACAGGGAAGGTTCTACGAGCAGTACTTC. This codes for CASRSNGPSGQGRFYEQYF.

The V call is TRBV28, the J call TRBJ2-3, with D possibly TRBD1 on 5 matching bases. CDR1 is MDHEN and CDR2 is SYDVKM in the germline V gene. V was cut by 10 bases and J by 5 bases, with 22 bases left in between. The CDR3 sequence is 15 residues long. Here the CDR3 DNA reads TGTGCCACCACGAACATCCGGGCGGACAAAGATACGCAGTATTTT. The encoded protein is CATTNIRADKDTQYF.

Written as DNA, the CDR3 is TGTGCCAGCAGTTATGGGGAGCCCCAGCATTTT. Translation gives CASSYGEPQHF. This chain connects TRBV6-5 to TRBJ1-5; no firm D call. V lost 3 bases and J 8 bases, leaving 5 bases between the germline ends. CDR3 length: 11 residues. CDR1 is MNHEY and CDR2 is SVGAGI in the germline V gene.

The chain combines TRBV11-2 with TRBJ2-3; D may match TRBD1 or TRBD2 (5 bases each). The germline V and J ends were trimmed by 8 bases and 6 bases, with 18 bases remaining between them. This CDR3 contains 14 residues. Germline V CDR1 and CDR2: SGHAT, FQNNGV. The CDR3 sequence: CASAQMTWGDTQYF. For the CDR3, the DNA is TGTGCCAGCGCACAAATGACATGGGGGGATACGCAGTATTTT.

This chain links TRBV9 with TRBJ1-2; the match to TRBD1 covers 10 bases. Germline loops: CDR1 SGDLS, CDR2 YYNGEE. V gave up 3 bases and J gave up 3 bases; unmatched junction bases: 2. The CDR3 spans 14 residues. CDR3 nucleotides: TGTGCCAGCAGCGGTGGGACAGGGGACTATGGCTACACCTTC. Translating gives CASSGGTGDYGYTF.

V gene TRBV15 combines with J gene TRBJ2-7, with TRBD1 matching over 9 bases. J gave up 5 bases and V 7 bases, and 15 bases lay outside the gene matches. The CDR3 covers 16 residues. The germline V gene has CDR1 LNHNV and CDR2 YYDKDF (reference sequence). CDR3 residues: CATKLKTDRGENEQYF. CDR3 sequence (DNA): TGTGCCACCAAACTAAAAACCGACAGGGGGGAAAACGAGCAGTACTTC. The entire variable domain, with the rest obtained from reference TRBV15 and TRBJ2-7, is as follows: DAMVIQNPRYQVTQFGKPVTLSCSQTLNHNVMYWYQQKSSQAPKLLFHYYDKDFNNEADTPDNFQSRRPNTSFCFLDIRSPGLGDTAMYLCATKLKTDRGENEQYFGPGTRLTVT.

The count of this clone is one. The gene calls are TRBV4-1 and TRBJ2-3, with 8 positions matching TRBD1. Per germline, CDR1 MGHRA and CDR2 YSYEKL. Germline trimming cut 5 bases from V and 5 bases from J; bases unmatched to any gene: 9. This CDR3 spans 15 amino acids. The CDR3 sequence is CASSAPDREVDTQYF. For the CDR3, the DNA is TGCGCCAGCAGCGCTCCGGACAGGGAGGTAGATACGCAGTATTTT.

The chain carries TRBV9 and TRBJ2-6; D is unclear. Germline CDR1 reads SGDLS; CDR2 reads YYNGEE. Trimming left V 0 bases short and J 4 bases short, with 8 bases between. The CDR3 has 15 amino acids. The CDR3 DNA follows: TGTGCCAGCAGCGTAGTACCCGGAGGGGCCAACGTCCTGACTTTC. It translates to CASSVVPGGANVLTF.

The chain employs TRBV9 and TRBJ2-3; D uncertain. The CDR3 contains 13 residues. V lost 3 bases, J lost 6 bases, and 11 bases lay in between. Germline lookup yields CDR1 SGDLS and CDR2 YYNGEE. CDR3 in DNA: TGTGCCAGCAGCGGAAACAGTCCGGATACGCAGTATTTT. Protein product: CASSGNSPDTQYF.

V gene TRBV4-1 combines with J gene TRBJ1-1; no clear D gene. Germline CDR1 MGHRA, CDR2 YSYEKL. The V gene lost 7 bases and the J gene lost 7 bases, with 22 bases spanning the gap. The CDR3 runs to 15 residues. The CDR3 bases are TGCGCCAGCACCCAGGTTGCTTGGCGTGCAGTTGAAGCTTTCTTT. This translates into CASTQVAWRAVEAFF.

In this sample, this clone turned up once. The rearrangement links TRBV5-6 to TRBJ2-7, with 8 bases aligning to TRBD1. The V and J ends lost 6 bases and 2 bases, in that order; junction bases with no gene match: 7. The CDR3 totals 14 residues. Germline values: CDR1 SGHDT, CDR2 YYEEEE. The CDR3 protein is CASTPGTGPYEQYF. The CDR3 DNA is TGTGCCAGCACCCCCGGGACAGGACCCTACGAGCAGTACTTC.

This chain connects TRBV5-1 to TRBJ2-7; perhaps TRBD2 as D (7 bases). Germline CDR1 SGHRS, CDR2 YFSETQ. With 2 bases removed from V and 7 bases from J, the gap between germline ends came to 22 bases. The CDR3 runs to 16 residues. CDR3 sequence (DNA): TGCGCCAGCAGCTTCCGGACTAGTGGGGGGGCCGGGGAGCAGTACTTC. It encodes CASSFRTSGGAGEQYF.

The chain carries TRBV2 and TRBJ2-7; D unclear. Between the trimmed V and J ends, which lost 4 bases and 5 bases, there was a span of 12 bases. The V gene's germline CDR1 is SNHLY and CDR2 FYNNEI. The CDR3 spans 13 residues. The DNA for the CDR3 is TGTGCCAGCAGTGTTTCTTATAACCACGAGCAGTACTTC. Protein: CASSVSYNHEQYF.

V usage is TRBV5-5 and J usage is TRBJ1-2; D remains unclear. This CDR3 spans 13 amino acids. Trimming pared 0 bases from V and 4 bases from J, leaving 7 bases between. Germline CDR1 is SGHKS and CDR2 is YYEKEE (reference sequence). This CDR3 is CASSLDSSYGYTF. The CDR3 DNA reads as TGTGCCAGCAGCTTGGATAGCAGCTATGGCTACACCTTC.

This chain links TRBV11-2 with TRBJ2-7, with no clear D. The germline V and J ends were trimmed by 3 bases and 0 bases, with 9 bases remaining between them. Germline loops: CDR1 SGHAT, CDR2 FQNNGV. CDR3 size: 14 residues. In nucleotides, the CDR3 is TGTGCCAGCAGCTTTGGACCTAGCTCCTACGAGCAGTACTTC. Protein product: CASSFGPSSYEQYF.

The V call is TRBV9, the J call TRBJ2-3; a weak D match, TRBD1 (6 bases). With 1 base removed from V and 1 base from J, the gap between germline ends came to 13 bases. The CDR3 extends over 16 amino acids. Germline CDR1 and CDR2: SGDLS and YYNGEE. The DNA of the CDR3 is TGTGCCAGCAGCGTAAACCGGGACACCGGCACAGATACGCAGTATTTT. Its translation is CASSVNRDTGTDTQYF.

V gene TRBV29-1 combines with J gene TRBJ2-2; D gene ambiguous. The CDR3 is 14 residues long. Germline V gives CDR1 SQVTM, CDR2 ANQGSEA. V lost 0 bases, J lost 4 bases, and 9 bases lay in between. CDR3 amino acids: CSVEDLPSTGELFF. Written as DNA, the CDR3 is TGCAGCGTTGAAGATCTTCCTAGCACCGGGGAGCTGTTTTTT.

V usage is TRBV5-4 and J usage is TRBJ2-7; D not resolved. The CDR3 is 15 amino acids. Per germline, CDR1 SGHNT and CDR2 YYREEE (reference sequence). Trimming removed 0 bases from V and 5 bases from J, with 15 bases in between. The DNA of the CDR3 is TGTGCCAGCAGCTTGGCCGGCATTGGGATTGACGAGCAGTACTTC. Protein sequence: CASSLAGIGIDEQYF.

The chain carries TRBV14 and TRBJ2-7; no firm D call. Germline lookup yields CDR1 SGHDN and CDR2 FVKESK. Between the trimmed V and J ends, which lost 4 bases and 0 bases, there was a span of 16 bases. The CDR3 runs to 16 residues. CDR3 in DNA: TGTGCCAGCAGCCTTGGGTTACTTACTTCCTCCTACGAGCAGTACTTC. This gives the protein CASSLGLLTSSYEQYF.

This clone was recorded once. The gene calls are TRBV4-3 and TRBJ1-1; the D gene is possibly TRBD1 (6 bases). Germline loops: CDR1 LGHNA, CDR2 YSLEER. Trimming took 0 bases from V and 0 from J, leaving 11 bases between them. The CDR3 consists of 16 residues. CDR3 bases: TGCGCCAGCAGCCAAGATTACAGGGCACTGAACACTGAAGCTTTCTTT. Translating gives CASSQDYRALNTEAFF.

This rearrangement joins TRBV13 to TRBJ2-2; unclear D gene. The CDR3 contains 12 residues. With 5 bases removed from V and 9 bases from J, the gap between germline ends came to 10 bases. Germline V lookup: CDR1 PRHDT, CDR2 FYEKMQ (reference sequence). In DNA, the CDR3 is TGTGCCAGCAGCCACCTAGGGAGGGAGCTGTTTTTT. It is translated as CASSHLGRELFF. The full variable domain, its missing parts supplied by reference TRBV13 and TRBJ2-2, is AAGVIQSPRHLIKEKRETATLKCYPIPRHDTVYWYQQGPGQDPQFLISFYEKMQSDKGSIPDRFSAQQFSDYHSELNMSSLELGDSALYFCASSHLGRELFFGEGSRLTVL.

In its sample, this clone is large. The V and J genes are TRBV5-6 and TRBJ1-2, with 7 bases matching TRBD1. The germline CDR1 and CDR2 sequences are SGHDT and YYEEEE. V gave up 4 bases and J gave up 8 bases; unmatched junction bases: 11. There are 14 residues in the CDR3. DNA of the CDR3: TGTGCCAGCAGCGACACAGAGGACAGGTTGGGCTACACCTTC. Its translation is CASSDTEDRLGYTF. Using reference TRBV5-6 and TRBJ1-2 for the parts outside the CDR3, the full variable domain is DAGVTQSPTHLIKTRGQQVTLRCSPKSGHDTVSWYQQALGQGPQFIFQYYEEEERQRGNFPDRFSGHQFPNYSSELNVNALLLGDSALYLCASSDTEDRLGYTFGSGTRLTVV.

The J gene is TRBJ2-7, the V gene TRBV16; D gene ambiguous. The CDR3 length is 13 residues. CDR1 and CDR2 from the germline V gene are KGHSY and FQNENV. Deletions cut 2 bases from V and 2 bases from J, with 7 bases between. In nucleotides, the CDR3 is TGTGCCAGCAGCCAACTAGTAACCTACGAGCAGTACTTC. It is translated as CASSQLVTYEQYF.